This is a list of T cell receptor beta chains from one sample in a study of blood T cells in healthy people across ages. TCRdb reprocessed the 5' RACE reads with MiXCR, giving one entry per CDR3 protein. In the table there are 600,000 to 800,000 distinct CDR3 sequences, around 21% of which are singletons. The sequenced material came from blood. The receptors were gathered from a man in his 70s in good health. Each CDR3 is given with its conserved first and last residue. Each record gives: D gene, clone size, J gene, CDR3 length, V gene, CDR3 protein, CDR3 DNA. The D gene is left open where the match is weak. Size values are once, few and many counts, or a class for expanded clones, and some rows have none.

TRBD1	.	TRBJ1-1	13	TRBV6-5	CATKDRVSPEAFF	TGTGCCACCAAGGACAGGGTGTCGCCTGAAGCTTTCTTT
.	.	TRBJ2-5	13	TRBV12-3/TRBV12-4	CASTGVTGRAQYF	TGTGCCAGCACGGGGGTTACAGGGCGGGCCCAGTACTTC
TRBD2	many	TRBJ2-2	14	TRBV20-1	CSARTSGSTGELFF	TGCAGTGCCAGGACTAGCGGGAGTACCGGGGAGCTGTTTTTT
TRBD1	.	TRBJ2-7	12	TRBV15	CATSRDQDRVYF	TGTGCCACCAGCAGAGACCAGGACAGGGTATACTTC
.	.	TRBJ2-1	15	TRBV12-3/TRBV12-4	CASSLSGLTYNEQFF	TGTGCCAGCAGTTTAAGCGGACTAACGTACAATGAGCAGTTCTTC
TRBD1	.	TRBJ1-4	15	TRBV29-1	CSVVADRGSNEKLFF	TGCAGCGTTGTCGCTGACAGGGGGAGTAATGAAAAACTGTTTTTT
.	many	TRBJ2-5	15	TRBV25-1	CASSESEWSRETQYF	TGTGCCAGCAGTGAATCCGAGTGGAGCCGGGAGACCCAGTACTTC
.	.	TRBJ2-5	15	TRBV11-2	CASSSRQVPQETQYF	TGTGCCAGCAGTTCTCGCCAGGTCCCACAAGAGACCCAGTACTTC
.	once	TRBJ1-4	11	TRBV29-1	CSVGRGEKLFF	TGCAGCGTTGGTCGCGGTGAAAAACTGTTTTTT
.	.	TRBJ1-1	15	TRBV7-2	CASSLDPGAITEAFF	TGTGCCAGCAGCTTAGATCCGGGGGCGATCACTGAAGCTTTCTTT
.	.	TRBJ2-2	14	TRBV27	CASSLWGNSGELFF	TGTGCCAGCAGTTTATGGGGGAATTCCGGGGAGCTGTTTTTT
.	few	TRBJ2-5	15	TRBV5-1	CASSFTSRAEETQYF	TGCGCCAGCAGCTTCACAAGCCGGGCCGAAGAGACCCAGTACTTC
TRBD1	few	TRBJ2-1	14	TRBV4-1	CASSPETGTNEQFF	TGCGCCAGCAGCCCAGAGACAGGGACCAATGAGCAGTTCTTC
.	.	TRBJ2-7	14	TRBV3-1	CASSQVDGPYEQYF	TGTGCCAGCAGCCAAGTCGACGGACCCTACGAGCAGTACTTC
TRBD2	.	TRBJ2-1	14	TRBV3-1	CASSQRTSVNEQFF	TGTGCCAGCAGCCAAAGGACTAGCGTCAATGAGCAGTTCTTC
.	.	TRBJ2-7	14	TRBV9	CASSVAHHSYEQYF	TGTGCCAGCAGCGTAGCACACCATTCCTACGAGCAGTACTTC
.	.	TRBJ2-7	14	TRBV30	CAWSVWQDSYEQYF	TGTGCCTGGAGTGTTTGGCAAGACTCCTACGAGCAGTACTTC
TRBD2	.	TRBJ2-7	16	TRBV3-1	CASSPPGTSGMYEQYF	TGTGCCAGCAGCCCACCCGGGACTAGCGGGATGTACGAGCAGTACTTC
.	few	TRBJ2-3	15	TRBV12-3/TRBV12-4	CASSFQVGDTDTQYF	TGTGCCAGCAGTTTTCAAGTGGGAGACACAGATACGCAGTATTTT
TRBD2	.	TRBJ2-1	16	TRBV5-4	CASAPGLAGRVNEQFF	TGTGCCAGCGCCCCCGGACTAGCGGGACGGGTCAATGAGCAGTTCTTC
.	once	TRBJ2-5	13	TRBV5-4	CASSLMSSETQYF	TGTGCCAGCAGCTTAATGTCCAGCGAGACCCAGTACTTC
.	few	TRBJ2-1	14	TRBV3-1	CASSPGGGLVKQFF	TGTGCCAGCAGTCCGGGCGGTGGGCTAGTTAAGCAGTTCTTC
.	.	TRBJ2-7	17	TRBV7-8	CASSLGRAGLTSYEQYF	TGTGCCAGCAGCTTAGGAAGGGCAGGGCTTACCTCCTACGAGCAGTACTTC
TRBD2	.	TRBJ2-1	15	TRBV6-1	CASSGGTSRYNEQFF	TGTGCCAGCAGTGGGGGGACTAGCCGTTACAATGAGCAGTTCTTC
.	.	TRBJ2-5	16	TRBV20-1	CSASSEGGGGEETQYF	TGCAGTGCTAGTTCTGAGGGCGGAGGGGGGGAAGAGACCCAGTACTTC
.	.	TRBJ2-5	13	TRBV20-1	CSAPQTGGETQYF	TGCAGTGCTCCCCAAACGGGTGGGGAGACCCAGTACTTC
TRBD1	many	TRBJ1-2	14	TRBV5-1	CASSLGQGNYGYTF	TGTGCCAGCAGTCTGGGACAGGGGAACTATGGCTACACCTTC
.	many	TRBJ2-3	13	TRBV20-1	CSARDGSSYTQYF	TGCAGTGCTAGAGATGGTAGTTCGTATACGCAGTATTTT
TRBD2	few	TRBJ2-7	14	TRBV6-6	CASRSSGRFDEQYF	TGTGCCAGCAGGTCTAGCGGGAGATTCGACGAGCAGTACTTC
.	.	TRBJ2-7	11	TRBV20-1	CSGGGAYEQYF	TGCAGTGGGGGGGGCGCGTACGAGCAGTACTTC
.	.	TRBJ2-7	15	TRBV20-1	CSARDRARGAYEQYF	TGCAGTGCTAGAGATCGGGCAAGGGGTGCCTACGAGCAGTACTTC
TRBD2	.	TRBJ2-5	13	TRBV6-5	CASRQSGKETQYF	TGTGCCAGCAGACAAAGCGGGAAGGAGACCCAGTACTTC
.	few	TRBJ2-5	14	TRBV6-5	CASSLRPDQETQYF	TGTGCCAGCAGTCTCCGACCCGACCAAGAGACCCAGTACTTC
TRBD2	few	TRBJ2-1	15	TRBV3-1	CASSSLAGLGNEQFF	TGTGCCAGCAGCAGCCTAGCGGGATTAGGCAATGAGCAGTTCTTC
.	few	TRBJ2-5	15	TRBV7-9	CASSYTAGPQETQYF	TGTGCCAGCAGCTACACTGCGGGGCCCCAAGAGACCCAGTACTTC
TRBD1	few	TRBJ1-1	16	TRBV7-6	CASSSSGGRRDTEAFF	TGTGCCAGCAGCTCATCAGGGGGGAGGAGGGACACTGAAGCTTTCTTT
.	.	TRBJ2-5	12	TRBV28	CARGRKGETQYF	TGTGCCCGGGGGAGGAAGGGCGAGACCCAGTACTTC
TRBD1	.	TRBJ1-5	16	TRBV12-3/TRBV12-4	CASSSRTGTFGQPRHF	TGTGCCAGCAGCTCCAGGACAGGGACGTTTGGACAGCCCCGGCATTTT
.	.	TRBJ1-4	14	TRBV12-3/TRBV12-4	CASSLFGNTEKLFF	TGTGCCAGCAGTTTGTTCGGTAATACTGAAAAACTGTTTTTT
.	.	TRBJ1-1	13	TRBV20-1	CSASTGLGTEAFF	TGCAGTGCTTCCACAGGGTTGGGCACTGAAGCTTTCTTT
.	few	TRBJ2-3	15	TRBV18	CASSPPTVSTDTQYF	TGTGCCAGCTCACCACCGACAGTGAGTACAGATACGCAGTATTTT
TRBD2	.	TRBJ2-1	18	TRBV7-3	CASSLTPRGSGSRNEQFF	TGTGCCAGCAGCTTAACCCCTCGGGGTAGCGGGAGCAGGAATGAGCAGTTCTTC
TRBD1	few	TRBJ2-2	15	TRBV12-3/TRBV12-4	CASSPLGQSTGELFF	TGTGCCAGCAGTCCATTGGGACAGTCGACCGGGGAGCTGTTTTTT
.	.	TRBJ2-1	16	TRBV5-4	CASSLPSSLGLNEQFF	TGTGCCAGCAGCCTCCCGTCCTCCCTCGGCCTCAATGAGCAGTTCTTC